This T cell receptor beta chain was found in a study of T cell responses to AZD1222 COVID-19 vaccine. Broader study findings: Dominant CD4 TCR responses targeted spike regions 160-218 and 743-854.

Trimming took 1 base from V and 3 from J; bases not matched to a gene: 3. Germline CDR1 reads SGHKS; CDR2 reads YYEKEE (reference sequence). This CDR3 is built from 15 residues. TCRdb's table, derived via immunoSEQ multiplex PCR, lists solely in-frame clones and lacks some. The repertoire holds some 86,000 clones, with almost 80% as singletons. In regard to this clone: The antigen is not known.

The clonotype comes from an adult in good health. This chain joins TRBV5-5 and TRBJ1-1; 10 nucleotides match TRBD1. Sequencing used peripheral blood, obtained on day 0 of AZD1222 vaccination. In DNA, the CDR3 is TGTGCCAGCAGCTTGACGGGACAGGGGTACACTGAAGCTTTCTTT. Amino acid sequence: CASSLTGQGYTEAFF. Full variable domain (missing parts from reference TRBV5-5 and TRBJ1-1): DAGVTQSPTHLIKTRGQQVTLRCSPISGHKSVSWYQQVLGQGPQFIFQYYEKEERGRGNFPDRFSARQFPNYSSELNVNALLLGDSALYLCASSLTGQGYTEAFFGQGTRLTVV.